The T cell receptor (beta chain) described here comes from a study of a mutant IDH1 vaccine in newly diagnosed glioma. About the research overall: Males made up approximately 60% and females roughly 40% of treated patients, whose mean age was around 40 years. Previous care, which was radiotherapy, temozolomide, or both, most often involved both.

TCRdb's copy holds only in-frame clones and misses some; the assay was immunoSEQ multiplex PCR. The sample has around 87,000 clones; around 82% are singletons. Indicated time point: baseline, week 1 (first vaccination visit). Treatment reported: pre-vaccination baseline after standard-of-care therapy. Germline V gives CDR1 SGHRS, CDR2 YFSETQ. The CDR3 is made up of 14 amino acids. Trimming shortened V by 4 bases and J by 2 bases, and 11 bases separated the two germline ends. This TCR was recovered from a woman aged 45-59 years with glioma. The V call is TRBV5-1, the J call TRBJ2-3; D gene uncertain. Sequencing was performed on PBMCs, taken from a glioma patient treated with radiotherapy, temozolomide or both. CDR3 bases: TGCGCCAGCAGCGCCGCCCGGGCCACAGATACGCAGTATTTT. Its protein product is CASSAARATDTQYF.